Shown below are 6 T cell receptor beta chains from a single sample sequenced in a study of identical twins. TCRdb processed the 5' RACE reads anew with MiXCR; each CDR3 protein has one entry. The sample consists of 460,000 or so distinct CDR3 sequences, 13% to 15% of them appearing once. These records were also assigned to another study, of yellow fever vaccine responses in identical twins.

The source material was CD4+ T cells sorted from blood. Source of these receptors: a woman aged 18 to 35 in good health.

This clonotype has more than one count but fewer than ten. The CDR3 loop is CSVDKGARAQYF. The DNA for the CDR3 is TGCAGCGTTGATAAGGGGGCGAGGGCCCAGTACTTC. The genes are TRBV29-1 and TRBJ2-5, with TRBD1 matching 7 bases. Unmatched junction bases numbered 7, after V lost 3 bases and J lost 9 bases. The CDR3 has 12 amino acids. Germline V gives CDR1 SQVTM, CDR2 ANQGSEA.

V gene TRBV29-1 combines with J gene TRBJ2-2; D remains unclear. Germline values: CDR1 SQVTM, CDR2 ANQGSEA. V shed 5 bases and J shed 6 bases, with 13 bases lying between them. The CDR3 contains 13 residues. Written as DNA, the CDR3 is TGCAGCGTTAAACTGGGTCTCGCCGGGGAGCTGTTTTTT. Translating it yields CSVKLGLAGELFF.

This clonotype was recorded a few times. CDR3 bases: TGTGCCAGCAGCGTAGGACCAGCCCCCTCCTACGAGCAGTACTTC. The encoded protein is CASSVGPAPSYEQYF. The chain combines TRBV9 with TRBJ2-7; D gene unclear. Germline CDR1 and CDR2: SGDLS and YYNGEE. The V gene lost 0 bases and the J gene lost 0 bases, with 10 bases spanning the gap. CDR3 size: 15 residues.

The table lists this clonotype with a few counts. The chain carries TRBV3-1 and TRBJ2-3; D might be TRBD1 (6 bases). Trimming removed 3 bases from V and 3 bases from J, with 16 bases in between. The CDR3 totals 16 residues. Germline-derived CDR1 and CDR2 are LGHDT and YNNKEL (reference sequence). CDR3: CASSQGARRTTDTQYF. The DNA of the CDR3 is TGTGCCAGCAGCCAGGGGGCGAGGAGGACTACAGATACGCAGTATTTT.

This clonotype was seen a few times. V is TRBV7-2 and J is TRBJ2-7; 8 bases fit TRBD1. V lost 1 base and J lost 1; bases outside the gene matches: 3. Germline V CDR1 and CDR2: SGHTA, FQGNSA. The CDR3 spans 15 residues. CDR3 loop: CASSLGRGLSYEQYF. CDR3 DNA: TGTGCCAGCAGCTTAGGCAGGGGGCTTTCCTACGAGCAGTACTTC.

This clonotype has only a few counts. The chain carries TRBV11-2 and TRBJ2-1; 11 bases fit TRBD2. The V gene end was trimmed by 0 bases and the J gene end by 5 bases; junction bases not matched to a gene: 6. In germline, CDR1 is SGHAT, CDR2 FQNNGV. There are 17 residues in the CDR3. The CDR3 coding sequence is TGTGCCAGCAGCTTAGATTCATATAGCGGGAGGGACAATGAGCAGTTCTTC. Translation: CASSLDSYSGRDNEQFF.